Listed below are T cell receptor beta chains from one sample, sequenced in a study of blood T cell repertoires in COVID-19. The protocol was immunoSEQ multiplex PCR, while the TCRdb copy is restricted to in-frame clones and leaves out a portion. The sample shows roughly 100,000 clones, about 85% of them seen only once. Specimen: peripheral blood. The origin of the receptors is a man aged 45 to 65 with acute or convalescent COVID-19. The CDR3 runs from the conserved cysteine through the conserved F or W.

TRBV14 | CASSLDRDLYGYTF
TRBV27 | CASSLEGTDHNEQFF
TRBV5-6 | CASSLGRGDEQYF
TRBV18 | CASSPAGTGEMDTQYF
TRBV10-2 | CASSEGLAGGPGTDTQYF
TRBV6-5 | CASGRRPFMNTEAFF
TRBV6-5 | CASSYYQGPETQYF
TRBV10-2 | CASRDSNEQFF
TRBV11-2 | CASSRGGLADYSYEQYF
TRBV24-1 | CATLDRNTGELFF
TRBV30 | CAWSGETGYTF
TRBV19 | CASSPRGQGEKLFF
TRBV9 | CASSKQGDTEAFF
TRBV4-1 | CASSLDSNEQFF
TRBV23-1 | CASSRTGGNYGYTF
TRBV14 | CASSPRDRGSFLSYEQYF
TRBV2 | CASSEWAGGYTEAFF
TRBV7-9 | CASSLDPGVAYGYTF
TRBV6-5 | CASSQSQGPYGYTF
TRBV28 | CASSLLANTDTQYF
TRBV7-8 | CASSLELYGYTF
TRBV5-1 | CASSLTGTANTEAFF
TRBV27 | CASSLSTGTLSYEQYF
TRBV14 | CASSPGGKNIQYF
TRBV29-1 | CSVRDSETYEQYF
TRBV5-1 | CASSLDPRGLGGELFF
TRBV9 | CASSGSGSGQGPGYTF
TRBV25-1 | CASSGPPRGRENTEAFF
TRBV2 | CASREDRGPGGTEAFF
TRBV9 | CASSVAGAVFDEQFF
TRBV10-2 | CASSERAGLYTEAFF
TRBV3-1/TRBV3-2 | CASSQGPRNIQYF